This T cell receptor beta chain was recorded in a study of T cell responses to AZD1222 COVID-19 vaccine. Regarding the study as a whole: Donors skewed white British and female; clonal diversity was possibly underestimated.

V lost 5 bases and J 6 bases, leaving 10 bases between the germline ends. The germline CDR1 and CDR2 sequences are SEHNR and FQNEAQ (reference sequence). This CDR3 region has 12 residues. As regards this clone: The antigen is undetermined.

The table came from immunoSEQ multiplex PCR; TCRdb's copy has only in-frame clones and leaves some out. The table shows approximately 160,000 clones, with about nine tenths occurring only once. The starting material was peripheral blood, obtained on day 0 of AZD1222 vaccination. The sequence was collected from an adult in good health. This chain uses TRBV7-9 with TRBJ1-2; D call uncertain. The CDR3 reads CASSPDTDGYTF. CDR3 DNA sequence: TGTGCCAGCAGCCCTGATACTGATGGCTACACCTTC.